A single sample gave rise to the 15 T cell receptor beta chains below, sequenced in a study of T cell responses to AZD1222 COVID-19 vaccine. TCRdb's table, derived via immunoSEQ multiplex PCR, lists solely in-frame clones and lacks some. This table has approximately 140,000 clones, approximately 85% appearing once. The sample in question was peripheral blood, obtained on day 0 of MenACWY control vaccination. These receptors came from an adult in good health.

V gene TRBV18 combines with J gene TRBJ1-3; 10 positions match TRBD1. The CDR3 runs to 17 residues. V trimming: 4 bases; J trimming: 6 bases; junction bases outside the gene matches: 12. CDR1 and CDR2 from the germline V gene are KGHSH and LQKENI. In DNA form, the CDR3 reads TGTGCCAGCTCACAATTAAGCGGACAGGGGGTCGCAAACACCATATATTTT. It translates to CASSQLSGQGVANTIYF.

The genes are TRBV3-1 (or the pseudogene TRBV3-2) and TRBJ1-6; D unclear. Germline V gene data show CDR1 as LGHDT and CDR2 as YNNKEL (reference sequence). With 3 bases removed from V and 7 bases from J, the gap between germline ends came to 7 bases. This CDR3 is 13 amino acids long. This chain's CDR3 is CASSQNWNSPLHF. The CDR3 DNA follows: TGTGCCAGCAGCCAGAATTGGAATTCACCCCTCCACTTT.

This chain uses TRBV7-9 with TRBJ1-5, with a weak D call TRBD1 (5 bases). CDR3 size: 14 residues. Germline V gene sequence: CDR1 SEHNR, CDR2 FQNEAQ (reference sequence). Deletions cut 5 bases from V and 8 bases from J, with 16 bases between. In nucleotides, the CDR3 is TGTGCCAGCAGCCCCCGCGGGACTTTTGAGCCCCAGCATTTT. Protein: CASSPRGTFEPQHF.

This sequence joins TRBV30 and TRBJ2-7; possible D gene TRBD1, 6 bases. The CDR3 runs 14 residues. Germline-derived CDR1 and CDR2 are GTSNPN and SVGIG (reference sequence). V gave up 1 base and J gave up 5 bases, with 15 bases separating them. The DNA for the CDR3 is TGTGCCTGGAGTGGGGGACATTTAGGCCACGAGCAGTACTTC. It codes for CAWSGGHLGHEQYF. The whole variable domain, remainder taken from reference TRBV30 and TRBJ2-7, is SQTIHQWPATLVQPVGSPLSLECTVEGTSNPNLYWYRQAAGRGLQLLFYSVGIGQISSEVPQNLSASRPQDRQFILSSKKLLLSDSGFYLCAWSGGHLGHEQYFGPGTRLTVT.

This clone was seen a single time. The rearrangement joins TRBV12-5 to TRBJ1-4; D possibly corresponds to TRBD1 (6 bases). V was pared by 1 base and J by 8 bases, with 8 bases between. In germline, CDR1 is LGHNT, CDR2 FRNRAP. CDR3 size: 13 residues. This CDR3 is CASGLGGQEKLFF. DNA for the CDR3: TGTGCTAGTGGTTTGGGGGGGCAAGAAAAACTGTTTTTT.

CDR3 in amino acids: CASSPPGLAGHEQFF. The CDR3 bases are TGTGCCAGCTCACCCCCGGGACTAGCGGGGCACGAGCAGTTCTTC. The rearrangement uses TRBV18 and TRBJ2-1; 13 bases are shared with TRBD2. The V segment lost 3 bases and the J segment 10 bases; nucleotides outside the gene matches: 6. Germline V gives CDR1 KGHSH, CDR2 LQKENI. This CDR3 is built from 15 residues.

CDR3 nucleotide sequence: TGTGCCATCAGTGAGTCTCTGGGACAGGGGTTGAATGAGCAGTTCTTC. Protein: CAISESLGQGLNEQFF. The gene calls are TRBV10-3 and TRBJ2-1; 10 bases agree with TRBD1. The V segment lost 0 bases and the J segment 7 bases; nucleotides outside the gene matches: 6. This CDR3 has 16 amino acids. Germline-derived CDR1 and CDR2 are ENHRY and SYGVKD.

A single count supports this clone. The chain combines TRBV10-2 with TRBJ1-5; D remains unclear. The V gene's germline CDR1 is WSHSY and CDR2 SAAADI. The CDR3 covers 16 residues. Trimming removed 2 bases at V and 0 bases at J, with 11 bases between. CDR3 in amino acids: CASSEIRDYSNQPQHF. CDR3 nucleotide sequence: TGCGCCAGCAGTGAGATCCGGGATTATAGCAATCAGCCCCAGCATTTT.

This clone has a single count. The V call is TRBV6-5, the J call TRBJ1-3; no definite D call. The CDR3 covers 14 residues. CDR1 and CDR2 (germline): MNHEY, SVGAGI. Trimming removed 6 bases at V and 0 bases at J, with 9 bases between. The CDR3, as DNA: TGTGCCAGCAGACTACAGAGCTCTGGAAACACCATATATTTT. This encodes CASRLQSSGNTIYF.

V gene TRBV6-5 combines with J gene TRBJ2-5; 7 positions match TRBD2. The CDR3 totals 14 residues. J was trimmed by 4 bases and V by 2 bases; bases with no gene match: 4. CDR1 is MNHEY, CDR2 SVGAGI, per germline. The CDR3: CASSYGRARETQYF. CDR3 nucleotide sequence: TGTGCCAGCAGTTACGGGAGGGCTCGAGAGACCCAGTACTTC.

This clone was detected only a few times. This chain uses TRBV7-2 with TRBJ1-2; no firm D call. The CDR3 contains 18 residues. Germline-derived CDR1 and CDR2 are SGHTA and FQGNSA. V shed 1 base and J shed 0 bases, with 18 bases lying between them. CDR3 amino acids: CASSLGFREPRPNYGYTF. CDR3 in DNA: TGTGCCAGCAGCTTAGGTTTTCGTGAGCCGCGGCCTAACTATGGCTACACCTTC.

This clone was seen only once. The V gene is TRBV11-2, the J gene TRBJ2-1; no firm D call. In germline, CDR1 is SGHAT, CDR2 FQNNGV. The CDR3 runs to 11 residues. V was trimmed by 3 bases and J by 5 bases, leaving 2 bases between them. CDR3 amino acids: CASSFNNEQFF. The CDR3 coding sequence is TGTGCCAGCAGCTTTAACAATGAGCAGTTCTTC.

The chain employs TRBV5-4 and TRBJ1-5; maybe TRBD1 (5 bases). This CDR3 contains 13 residues. V lost 9 bases and J 4 bases, leaving 14 bases between the germline ends. Germline loops: CDR1 SGHNT, CDR2 YYREEE (reference sequence). CDR3 residues: CATSQGANQPQHF. In DNA form, the CDR3 reads TGTGCCACCTCCCAGGGCGCGAATCAGCCCCAGCATTTT.

CDR3 sequence (DNA): TGTGCCAGCAGCCCCAACAGGGGGTTCGGTGAAAAACTGTTTTTT. Its translation: CASSPNRGFGEKLFF. This chain uses TRBV7-6 with TRBJ1-4, with 8 nucleotides matching TRBD1. V dropped 5 bases and J dropped 7; count of bases not matched to a gene: 9. This CDR3 region has 15 residues. From germline, CDR1 is SGHVS and CDR2 FNYEAQ.

The chain employs TRBV6-5 and TRBJ1-2; 9 positions match TRBD1. CDR3 length: 16 residues. The trim removed 4 bases at V and 2 bases at J, leaving 8 bases unmatched. The V gene's germline CDR1 is MNHEY and CDR2 SVGAGI. The CDR3 sequence: CASSSLSGTGNYGYTF. The DNA for the CDR3 is TGTGCCAGCAGTTCTTTAAGCGGGACAGGGAACTATGGCTACACCTTC.